The entry that follows covers one T cell receptor beta chain sequence. The V end lost 4 bases, the J end lost 9 bases, and 16 bases lay between the germline ends. The CDR3 length is 14 residues. Per the germline V gene, CDR1 is LGHNT and CDR2 is FRNRAP. Assay: immunoSEQ multiplex PCR; the TCRdb copy retains only in-frame clones and omits some. The sample yields about 2.4 million clones, around nine tenths seen once. This sample was included in a study of shared clonotypes between healthy human individuals. Source material: naive CD4+ T cells sorted from blood. Noted subset: CD45RA+ positively selected. The chain combines TRBV12-5 with TRBJ2-1, with a tentative D call TRBD2 (6 bases). The receptor was isolated from a man aged 18 to 30 in good health. The CDR3 DNA sequence: TGTGCTAGTGGTTGGCAAGGTACAGCGGGTGAGCAGTTCTTC. It translates to CASGWQGTAGEQFF. The complete variable domain, with remaining parts taken from reference TRBV12-5 and TRBJ2-1, reads DARVTQTPRHKVTEMGQEVTMRCQPILGHNTVFWYRQTMMQGLELLAYFRNRAPLDDSGMPKDRFSAEMPDATLATLKIQPSEPRDSAVYFCASGWQGTAGEQFFGPGTRLTVL.